Below are 30 T cell receptor beta chains sequenced from a single sample in a study of post-analysis software for immune sequencing data. No antigen is known for these receptors. Libraries were made from TCR beta cDNA, and they carried unique molecular identifiers. One entry per CDR3 protein, called by TCRdb with MiXCR from the PCR reads. The sample holds hundreds of thousands of distinct CDR3 sequences, roughly 27% seen once. Study results and limitations: Relative to controls, patients had several TRBV segments at higher frequency, with TRBV5-6, TRBV5-1 and TRBV20-1 among these.

Sample: blood. These receptors all come from a girl aged 10 to 17 with multiple sclerosis.

This rearrangement joins TRBV6-2 or TRBV6-3 to TRBJ2-7; 9 positions match TRBD2. The CDR3 length is 15 residues. Trimming cost V 8 bases and J 5 bases; bases outside gene matches: 13. Germline lookup yields CDR1 MNHEY and CDR2 SVGEGT. CDR3 residues: CASGISGRISDEQYF. The CDR3 DNA is TGTGCCAGCGGGATTAGCGGGAGAATTTCGGACGAGCAGTACTTC.

This clonotype was found a few times. The chain uses TRBV7-9 and TRBJ2-7; 9 bases are shared with TRBD2. Looked up from germline, CDR1 is SEHNR and CDR2 is FQNEAQ (reference sequence). The length of the CDR3 is 19 residues. V dropped 4 bases and J dropped 0; count of bases not matched to a gene: 16. The CDR3 coding sequence is TGTGCCAGCAGCTCAACTTCCGATCTAGCGGGGAAAAGCTCCTACGAGCAGTACTTC. This translates into CASSSTSDLAGKSSYEQYF.

This clonotype occurred many times. This chain connects TRBV20-1 to TRBJ2-7, with D possibly TRBD1 on 5 matching bases. Looked up from germline, CDR1 is DFQATT and CDR2 is SNEGSKA (reference sequence). V was trimmed by 1 base and J by 5 bases, leaving 15 bases between them. The length of the CDR3 is 14 residues. The DNA of the CDR3 is TGCAGTGCTAGAGCCGGGTTTCAGGGTGACGAGCAGTACTTC. This sequence encodes CSARAGFQGDEQYF.

The chain uses TRBV29-1 and TRBJ1-1; possible D gene TRBD1, 6 bases. This CDR3 is 21 amino acids long. CDR1 is SQVTM, CDR2 ANQGSEA, per germline. Trimming took 5 bases from V and 1 from J, leaving 35 bases between them. The CDR3 here is CSVRKILRGPPTQTKNTEAFF. The CDR3 DNA follows: TGCAGCGTTCGTAAGATCCTCAGGGGCCCTCCAACCCAGACTAAGAACACTGAAGCTTTCTTT.

The J gene is TRBJ1-1, the V gene TRBV20-1; D is unclear. The germline V gene encodes CDR1 DFQATT and CDR2 SNEGSKA (reference sequence). The CDR3 is 14 amino acids. The V end was cut by 2 bases, the J end by 0 bases, with 10 bases between. In DNA, the CDR3 is TGCAGTGCTAGACGCTCGGGGATGAACACTGAAGCTTTCTTT. Residues: CSARRSGMNTEAFF.

This chain connects TRBV5-5 to TRBJ1-5; possible D gene TRBD1, 6 bases. This CDR3 comprises 17 residues. V was trimmed by 4 bases and J by 0 bases, leaving 17 bases between them. The V gene's germline CDR1 is SGHKS and CDR2 YYEKEE (reference sequence). Here the CDR3 DNA reads TGTGCCAGCAGCCGGGGTACAAGACAGGATAGCAATCAGCCCCAGCATTTT. It encodes CASSRGTRQDSNQPQHF.

The CDR3 here is CASSRPGAGQETQYF. The CDR3 nucleotides are TGTGCCAGCAGCCGCCCCGGGGCAGGCCAAGAGACCCAGTACTTC. This chain links TRBV7-9 with TRBJ2-5, with D possibly called TRBD1 or TRBD2 (5 bases each). V was pared by 5 bases and J by 1 base, with 14 bases between. The CDR3 runs 15 residues. Germline assignment: CDR1 SEHNR and CDR2 FQNEAQ (reference sequence).

This clonotype showed up just a few times. The V call is TRBV4-2, the J call TRBJ1-1, with 7 bases fitting TRBD1. The CDR3 runs 15 residues. J lost 4 bases, V lost 0 bases, and 5 bases had no gene match. CDR1 LGHNA and CDR2 YNFKEQ come from the germline V gene. In DNA form, the CDR3 reads TGTGCCAGCAGCCAAGATCGCAGGGGGGGCACTGAAGCTTTCTTT. Its protein product is CASSQDRRGGTEAFF.

This chain uses TRBV29-1 with TRBJ2-5; D perhaps matches TRBD2 (5 bases). Trimming cost V 2 bases and J 5 bases, with 15 bases left between them. CDR3 length equals 14 residues. Germline CDR1 and CDR2: SQVTM and ANQGSEA. The CDR3 loop reads CSVEFGMSRETQYF. The CDR3 DNA follows: TGCAGCGTTGAATTCGGGATGTCACGGGAGACCCAGTACTTC.

The V and J genes are TRBV6-6 and TRBJ1-6; weak D call: TRBD1 (6 bases). V lost 0 bases, J lost 8 bases, and 14 bases lay in between. Germline CDR1 reads MNHNY; CDR2 reads SVGAGI (reference sequence). The CDR3 contains 16 residues. The CDR3 spells CASSYSSRQDHSPLHF. The CDR3 region has the DNA TGTGCCAGCAGTTACTCCTCGCGACAGGACCATTCACCCCTCCACTTT.

V gene TRBV4-3 combines with J gene TRBJ2-6; 7 bases are shared with TRBD1. Per germline, CDR1 LGHNA and CDR2 YSLEER. With 0 bases clipped from V and 4 bases from J, the junction kept 6 bases outside the gene matches. There are 17 residues in the CDR3. DNA of the CDR3: TGCGCCAGCAGCCAAGATCAGGGGGTGTACGGGGCCAACGTCCTGACTTTC. Translation: CASSQDQGVYGANVLTF.

This clonotype showed up just a few times. The chain links TRBV28 to TRBJ2-4; TRBD1 agrees at 8 bases. The germline V gene encodes CDR1 MDHEN and CDR2 SYDVKM. Losses at the gene ends were 10 bases for V and 7 bases for J; bases not matched to a gene: 6. CDR3 length equals 12 residues. The CDR3 bases are TGTGCCACCCTGTACAGGGGGAACATTCAGTACTTC. Protein product: CATLYRGNIQYF.

The chain is built from TRBV2 and TRBJ2-1; D not resolved. V was pared by 2 bases and J by 6 bases, with 11 bases between. CDR3 length equals 14 residues. Germline assignment: CDR1 SNHLY and CDR2 FYNNEI. CDR3 protein: CASSEYYGRNEQFF. The CDR3 nucleotides read TGTGCCAGCAGTGAATATTATGGGCGCAATGAGCAGTTCTTC.

This chain connects TRBV20-1 to TRBJ1-3; D not certain. Deletions cut 1 base from V and 4 bases from J, with 11 bases between. Germline values: CDR1 DFQATT, CDR2 SNEGSKA (reference sequence). The CDR3 is made up of 14 amino acids. DNA of the CDR3: TGCAGTGCTAGAGCCTTCGGGGAGGGAAACACCATATATTTT. Translating gives CSARAFGEGNTIYF.

This clonotype appeared a few times. J is TRBJ2-7 and V is TRBV7-2; 7 bases match TRBD1. There are 16 residues in the CDR3. With V trimmed by 4 bases and J by 2 bases, 11 bases remained unmatched. Germline values: CDR1 SGHTA, CDR2 FQGNSA. In DNA, the CDR3 is TGTGCCAGCAGCTCACTTGACAGGGTTGGGACCTACGAGCAGTACTTC. Translated: CASSSLDRVGTYEQYF.

The chain employs TRBV4-3 and TRBJ2-7, with D possibly matching TRBD1 (6 bases). V was shortened by 4 bases and J by 3 bases, with 16 bases between the two germline ends. The CDR3 sequence is 15 residues long. Germline assignment: CDR1 LGHNA and CDR2 YSLEER. Here the CDR3 DNA reads TGCGCCAGCAGCCCCCAACGGACAGCCAGCTACGAGCAGTACTTC. Translating it yields CASSPQRTASYEQYF.

The table lists this clonotype with a few counts. This rearrangement joins TRBV20-1 to TRBJ2-5; 7 nucleotides match TRBD1. The V and J ends lost 4 bases and 9 bases, in that order; junction bases with no gene match: 14. Germline CDR1 is DFQATT and CDR2 is SNEGSKA (reference sequence). The CDR3 consists of 14 residues. DNA for the CDR3: TGCAGTGCTACGGACAGGCTGCTTGGTGTCTCCCAGTACTTC. It codes for CSATDRLLGVSQYF.

The chain recombines TRBV5-1 with TRBJ2-1; possible D gene TRBD2, 6 bases. CDR1 SGHRS and CDR2 YFSETQ come from the germline V gene. V lost 6 bases, J lost 5 bases, and 15 bases lay in between. The CDR3 has 14 amino acids. CDR3 region: CASTYGGGNNEQFF. CDR3 coding DNA: TGCGCCAGCACCTACGGGGGAGGCAACAATGAGCAGTTCTTC. Using reference TRBV5-1 and TRBJ2-1 for the parts outside the CDR3, the full variable domain is KAGVTQTPRYLIKTRGQQVTLSCSPISGHRSVSWYQQTPGQGLQFLFEYFSETQRNKGNFPGRFSGRQFSNSRSEMNVSTLELGDSALYLCASTYGGGNNEQFFGPGTRLTVL.

This clonotype came up once. This may come from a read error, since a much larger clone is one base off. The rearrangement joins TRBV7-2 to TRBJ1-4; unclear D gene. The CDR3 extends over 15 amino acids. The germline V gene encodes CDR1 SGHTA and CDR2 FQGNSA. Here the CDR3 DNA reads TGTGCCGGCAGCACACGGACGCGAGGGAATGAAAAACTGTTTTTT. This gives the protein CAGSTRTRGNEKLFF.

This clonotype came up many times. V gene TRBV25-1 combines with J gene TRBJ1-2, with D possibly TRBD1 on 6 matching bases. With 8 bases removed from V and 6 bases from J, the gap between germline ends came to 22 bases. The CDR3 consists of 15 residues. CDR1 and CDR2 from the germline V gene are MGHDK and SYGVNS. The CDR3 bases are TGTGCCAGCGGCGAACCCGGGGGCCTATTGGATGGCTACACCTTC. It translates to CASGEPGGLLDGYTF.

This chain links TRBV12-3 or TRBV12-4 with TRBJ2-3; unclear D gene. The CDR3 length is 13 residues. Trimming shortened V by 7 bases and J by 5 bases, and 13 bases separated the two germline ends. DNA for the CDR3: TGTGCCAGCATTAATGGGCCCGGAGATACGCAGTATTTT. Translated, it gives CASINGPGDTQYF.

The chain uses TRBV10-3 and TRBJ2-7, with TRBD1 matching over 7 bases. There are 11 residues in the CDR3. CDR1 is ENHRY and CDR2 is SYGVKD in the germline V gene. With V trimmed by 8 bases and J by 4 bases, 2 bases remained unmatched. CDR3 in DNA: TGTGCCATCGGGACAGAGTACGAGCAGTACTTC. Translating it yields CAIGTEYEQYF.

The chain links TRBV7-9 to TRBJ2-6; D is perhaps TRBD1 (6 bases). Germline CDR1 SEHNR, CDR2 FQNEAQ (reference sequence). The V gene lost 6 bases and the J gene lost 0 bases, with 15 bases spanning the gap. CDR3 length: 17 amino acids. CDR3 residues: CASRLNPGDSGANVLTF. CDR3 coding DNA: TGTGCCAGCAGATTAAATCCAGGGGACTCTGGGGCCAACGTCCTGACTTTC.

The chain combines TRBV9 with TRBJ2-3; D not certain. The germline V gene has CDR1 SGDLS and CDR2 YYNGEE. Trimming shortened V by 0 bases and J by 2 bases, and 10 bases separated the two germline ends. The CDR3 is 15 amino acids. The CDR3 bases are TGTGCCAGCAGCGTAGGGATACAAACCACAGATACGCAGTATTTT. As protein: CASSVGIQTTDTQYF.

The chain uses TRBV27 and TRBJ2-2; D is possibly TRBD1 (6 bases). Trimming took off 1 base at V and 6 bases at J, with 9 bases between the two ends. The CDR3 has 14 amino acids. Germline V gene lookup returns CDR1 MNHEY and CDR2 SMNVEV (reference sequence). CDR3 coding DNA: TGTGCCAGCAGTTTATACACAGGGTCCGGGGAGCTGTTTTTT. It translates to CASSLYTGSGELFF.

The CDR3 DNA reads as TGTGCCAGCAGTTTTCAGACAGGACCCTACGAGCAGTACTTC. Encoded protein: CASSFQTGPYEQYF. The gene calls are TRBV6-1 and TRBJ2-7; the D gene is possibly TRBD1 (6 bases). CDR3 length equals 14 residues. V was shortened by 5 bases and J by 2 bases, with 13 bases between the two germline ends. Germline V gene data show CDR1 as MNHNS and CDR2 as SASEGT.

The V and J genes are TRBV3-1 and TRBJ1-4; no definite D call. The germline V gene encodes CDR1 LGHDT and CDR2 YNNKEL (reference sequence). Trimming took off 4 bases at V and 7 bases at J, with 16 bases between the two ends. The CDR3 is made up of 15 amino acids. The CDR3 sequence is CASSRLGVLGEKLFF. The CDR3 coding sequence is TGTGCCAGCAGCCGTCTCGGGGTTCTCGGTGAAAAACTGTTTTTT.

This chain joins TRBV11-2 and TRBJ2-5, with D unclear. Deletions cut 5 bases from V and 5 bases from J, with 15 bases between. This CDR3 is built from 14 residues. In germline, CDR1 is SGHAT, CDR2 FQNNGV. CDR3 sequence (DNA): TGTGCCAGCAGCCCAAACACGGCTGGCGAGACCCAGTACTTC. Translating gives CASSPNTAGETQYF.

V usage is TRBV5-1 and J usage is TRBJ1-4; TRBD1 might be the D (6 bases). This CDR3 is 14 amino acids long. V lost 3 bases and J lost 8, with 14 bases in between. Germline-derived CDR1 and CDR2 are SGHRS and YFSETQ. The DNA of the CDR3 is TGCGCCAGCAGCTCCCGGGACATGGGGGAAAAACTGTTTTTT. This gives the protein CASSSRDMGEKLFF. Full variable domain (outside the CDR3, taken from reference TRBV5-1 and TRBJ1-4): KAGVTQTPRYLIKTRGQQVTLSCSPISGHRSVSWYQQTPGQGLQFLFEYFSETQRNKGNFPGRFSGRQFSNSRSEMNVSTLELGDSALYLCASSSRDMGEKLFFGSGTQLSVL.

The chain is built from TRBV4-1 and TRBJ1-1; D is ambiguous. The V end lost 3 bases, the J end lost 0 bases, and 11 bases lay between the germline ends. Germline loops: CDR1 MGHRA, CDR2 YSYEKL. This CDR3 contains 15 residues. The DNA for the CDR3 is TGCGCCAGCAGCCAGGAACCCCAAATGAACACTGAAGCTTTCTTT. Amino acid sequence: CASSQEPQMNTEAFF.